A single TCR beta chain is shown here with its context. The data were obtained in a study of OX40 agonist ivuxolimab in advanced cancers. Study-wide context: The patients got ivuxolimab, which is an agonistic anti-OX40 (CD134) antibody.

The table came from immunoSEQ multiplex PCR; TCRdb's copy has only in-frame clones and leaves some out. Among about 83,000 clones listed, around nine tenths were seen once. Autoimmune disease history or systemic immunosuppression disqualified patients. Germline trimming cut 6 bases from V and 2 bases from J; bases unmatched to any gene: 3. This CDR3 region has 14 residues. Germline lookup yields CDR1 ENHRY and CDR2 SYGVKD. This clonotype was sampled from an adult with an advanced solid tumor such as melanoma, head and neck, liver or kidney cancer. The chain uses TRBV10-3 and TRBJ2-3, with 9 positions matching TRBD2. The sequences come from CD4+ or CD8+ T cells sorted from blood, collected in a trial of the OX40 agonist ivuxolimab. CDR3 DNA sequence: TGTGCCATCAGCATAGCGGGGGACACAGATACGCAGTATTTT. Translated: CAISIAGDTDTQYF.